A single sample is the source of the 5 T cell receptor beta chains below, sequenced in a study of blood T cell repertoires in COVID-19. Generated by immunoSEQ multiplex PCR, the TCRdb table keeps only in-frame clones and is missing some. Found here are about 130,000 clones, about 85% of them singletons; the top ten hold roughly 6.7%. The sequenced sample consisted of peripheral blood. These receptors were collected from a man aged 80 or over with active or convalescent COVID-19.

The chain combines TRBV19 with TRBJ2-7; 13 bases align to TRBD2. Germline-derived CDR1 and CDR2 are LNHDA and SQIVND (reference sequence). The CDR3 runs 16 residues. Trimming cost V 4 bases and J 4 bases; bases outside gene matches: 7. The CDR3 reads CASSTWTSGSGYEQYF. The CDR3 DNA is TGTGCCAGTAGTACTTGGACTAGCGGGAGCGGGTACGAGCAGTACTTC.

This clone came up once. V and J are TRBV30 and TRBJ2-7; D is perhaps TRBD1 (6 bases). Trimming cost V 1 base and J 3 bases, with 16 bases left between them. Germline V gene data show CDR1 as GTSNPN and CDR2 as SVGIG (reference sequence). The CDR3 loop spans 15 amino acids. The CDR3, as DNA: TGTGCCTGGAGTGATGGCAGGGGTCGTAACTACGAGCAGTACTTC. Translated, it gives CAWSDGRGRNYEQYF.

The chain employs TRBV5-1 and TRBJ1-1; 8 bases fit TRBD1. The CDR3 covers 16 residues. Germline V CDR1 and CDR2: SGHRS, YFSETQ. The ends lost 4 bases at V and 1 base at J; junction bases unmatched: 9. Written as DNA, the CDR3 is TGCGCCAGCAGCCCACAGGGGGGGCGAGGGAACACTGAAGCTTTCTTT. Protein: CASSPQGGRGNTEAFF.

The J gene is TRBJ2-5, the V gene TRBV20-1; 7 bases line up with TRBD2. The V gene end was trimmed by 3 bases and the J gene end by 5 bases; junction bases not matched to a gene: 6. This CDR3 contains 13 residues. Germline V CDR1 and CDR2: DFQATT, SNEGSKA (reference sequence). The CDR3 reads CSASESGTETQYF. CDR3 nucleotides: TGCAGTGCTAGTGAAAGCGGGACGGAGACCCAGTACTTC.

V is TRBV19 and J is TRBJ1-3; maybe TRBD1 (5 bases). V dropped 3 bases and J dropped 0 bases, with 21 bases sitting between them. CDR1 is LNHDA, CDR2 SQIVND, per germline (reference sequence). The CDR3 runs to 19 residues. This CDR3 reads CASSIRGELTDRSGNTIYF. The CDR3 DNA reads as TGTGCCAGTAGTATCCGCGGGGAGTTGACAGACCGCTCTGGAAACACCATATATTTT.